This is a list of T cell receptor beta chains from one sample in a study of identical twins. TCRdb independently ran MiXCR on the 5' RACE reads; one entry per CDR3 protein. The data show around 1.7 million distinct CDR3 sequences, less than 40% seen once. The sample taken for sequencing was cord blood. These receptors originate from a newborn girl in good health. CDR3s include the opening cysteine and the closing phenylalanine or tryptophan. D genes are given only for firm matches. Size tells how often a clone was seen (once, few, many) or the class of an expanded clone, and some rows leave it out.

J gene: TRBJ2-1
V gene: TRBV5-6
clone size: .
D gene: .
CDR3 DNA: TGTGCCAGCGGGCGGAGTGAGATAGAGCAGTTCTTC
CDR3 protein: CASGRSEIEQFF

J gene: TRBJ1-2
V gene: TRBV27
clone size: once
D gene: TRBD1
CDR3 DNA: TGTGCCAGCAACCCAGGACAGGGTGTTGGGGATGGCTACACCTTC
CDR3 protein: CASNPGQGVGDGYTF

J gene: TRBJ2-1
V gene: TRBV20-1
clone size: .
D gene: .
CDR3 DNA: TGCAGTGCTAGAGATCCGACTCCCAAGAGCTACAATGAGCAGTTCTTC
CDR3 protein: CSARDPTPKSYNEQFF

J gene: TRBJ2-3
V gene: TRBV2
clone size: .
D gene: .
CDR3 DNA: TGTGCCAGCAGTGAGTGGGTAGATACGCAGTATTTT
CDR3 protein: CASSEWVDTQYF

J gene: TRBJ1-1
V gene: TRBV13
clone size: few
D gene: TRBD1
CDR3 DNA: TGTGCCAGCAGCTTAGATTGGCCCCGCAGGGGGTCGCGTTCTGAAGCTTTCTTT
CDR3 protein: CASSLDWPRRGSRSEAFF

J gene: TRBJ1-6
V gene: TRBV27
clone size: .
D gene: .
CDR3 DNA: TGTGCCAGCAGTTTAGGAGAAGGGAGAGTGAATTCACCCCTCCACTTT
CDR3 protein: CASSLGEGRVNSPLHF

J gene: TRBJ1-2
V gene: TRBV5-1
clone size: few
D gene: TRBD1
CDR3 DNA: TGCGCCAGCAGCATTGACAGGGTATATGGCTACACCTTC
CDR3 protein: CASSIDRVYGYTF

J gene: TRBJ2-7
V gene: TRBV29-1
clone size: many
D gene: .
CDR3 DNA: TGCAGCGGGGGCACCTTCTACGAGCAGTACTTC
CDR3 protein: CSGGTFYEQYF

J gene: TRBJ1-1
V gene: TRBV6-1
clone size: .
D gene: .
CDR3 DNA: TGTGCCAGCAGTGAATGGACGACAGGGAACACTGAAGCTTTCTTT
CDR3 protein: CASSEWTTGNTEAFF

J gene: TRBJ2-1
V gene: TRBV15
clone size: once
D gene: TRBD1
CDR3 DNA: TGTGCCACCAGCAGAGCCGGGACAGTCGGAAGGGATAATGAGCAGTTCTTC
CDR3 protein: CATSRAGTVGRDNEQFF

J gene: TRBJ2-7
V gene: TRBV3-1
clone size: .
D gene: TRBD1
CDR3 DNA: TGTGCCAGCAGCCAAGGAGGGGCAGGGGGCGAGCAGTACTTC
CDR3 protein: CASSQGGAGGEQYF

J gene: TRBJ1-2
V gene: TRBV6-5
clone size: many
D gene: .
CDR3 DNA: TGTGCCAGCAGTTCGGGGTCGGATGGCTACACCTTC
CDR3 protein: CASSSGSDGYTF

J gene: TRBJ2-1
V gene: TRBV28
clone size: few
D gene: TRBD2
CDR3 DNA: TGTGCCAGCAACCCTTTCCGTCTGGCGGGAGGGCTTTACAATGAGCAGTTCTTC
CDR3 protein: CASNPFRLAGGLYNEQFF

J gene: TRBJ1-5
V gene: TRBV6-6
clone size: many
D gene: .
CDR3 DNA: TGTGCCAGCAGTTACTCGGGTAGCAATCAGCCCCAGCATTTT
CDR3 protein: CASSYSGSNQPQHF

J gene: TRBJ2-1
V gene: TRBV12-3/TRBV12-4
clone size: .
D gene: TRBD2
CDR3 DNA: TGTGCCAGCAGCGCGCCGGCCCTAGCGGGATCCAACAATGAGCAGTTCTTC
CDR3 protein: CASSAPALAGSNNEQFF

J gene: TRBJ2-7
V gene: TRBV10-3
clone size: many
D gene: .
CDR3 DNA: TGTGCCATCAGTGAGCCCTTCGATGGGCTGGACGAGCAGTACTTC
CDR3 protein: CAISEPFDGLDEQYF

J gene: TRBJ2-7
V gene: TRBV2
clone size: .
D gene: .
CDR3 DNA: TGTGCCAGCAGTGGAATAATTATCGATGAGCAGTACTTC
CDR3 protein: CASSGIIIDEQYF

J gene: TRBJ2-2
V gene: TRBV13
clone size: .
D gene: .
CDR3 DNA: TGTGCCAGCAGCTTAGCCCAGTTGGCCGGGGAGCTGTTTTTT
CDR3 protein: CASSLAQLAGELFF

J gene: TRBJ1-1
V gene: TRBV5-1
clone size: .
D gene: .
CDR3 DNA: TGCGCCAGCAGCTTGGCTGGGAGGGAAGCTTTCTTT
CDR3 protein: CASSLAGREAFF

J gene: TRBJ1-5
V gene: TRBV7-2
clone size: .
D gene: .
CDR3 DNA: TGTGCCAGCAGCCCGACAGGTTACCGTCAGCCCCAGCATTTT
CDR3 protein: CASSPTGYRQPQHF

J gene: TRBJ1-1
V gene: TRBV14
clone size: few
D gene: .
CDR3 DNA: TGTGCCAGCAGCCAAGAGCCCAGGGTACGAGCTTTCTTT
CDR3 protein: CASSQEPRVRAFF

J gene: TRBJ2-7
V gene: TRBV7-9
clone size: few
D gene: TRBD2
CDR3 DNA: TGTGCCAGCAGCTTAGGGACTAGCGGGAGGAGAAACGAGCAGTACTTC
CDR3 protein: CASSLGTSGRRNEQYF

J gene: TRBJ2-1
V gene: TRBV27
clone size: .
D gene: TRBD2
CDR3 DNA: TGTGCCAGCAGTTTACCGGGACTAAACCCCTACAATGAGCAGTTCTTC
CDR3 protein: CASSLPGLNPYNEQFF

J gene: TRBJ2-3
V gene: TRBV9
clone size: few
D gene: TRBD2
CDR3 DNA: TGTGCCAGCAGCGTACCTAGTGGCGGGAGGACGACAGATACGCAGTATTTT
CDR3 protein: CASSVPSGGRTTDTQYF

J gene: TRBJ2-4
V gene: TRBV5-6
clone size: once
D gene: TRBD2
CDR3 DNA: TGTGCCGGCAGCCGTGGACTAGCGTGGAACATTCAGTACTTC
CDR3 protein: CAGSRGLAWNIQYF

J gene: TRBJ2-1
V gene: TRBV12-3/TRBV12-4
clone size: .
D gene: .
CDR3 DNA: TGTGCCAGCAGCACACCCCCGAGCTCCTACAATGAGCAGTTCTTC
CDR3 protein: CASSTPPSSYNEQFF

J gene: TRBJ2-7
V gene: TRBV25-1
clone size: .
D gene: TRBD2
CDR3 DNA: TGTGCCAGCAGTGAATCGACTAGCGGGCCCTATTACAATGAGCAGTACTTC
CDR3 protein: CASSESTSGPYYNEQYF

J gene: TRBJ1-1
V gene: TRBV5-1
clone size: .
D gene: TRBD1
CDR3 DNA: TGCGCCAGCAGCGGCGGACAGGGTGAAGCTTTCTTT
CDR3 protein: CASSGGQGEAFF

J gene: TRBJ1-2
V gene: TRBV27
clone size: few
D gene: .
CDR3 DNA: TGTGCCAGCAGCAAACGGGGGGATGGCTACACCTTC
CDR3 protein: CASSKRGDGYTF

J gene: TRBJ1-5
V gene: TRBV6-6
clone size: few
D gene: .
CDR3 DNA: .
CDR3 protein: CASSSSGTGKDQPQHF

J gene: TRBJ2-1
V gene: TRBV20-1
clone size: .
D gene: TRBD2
CDR3 DNA: TGCAGTGCTAGCTTTGGACTAGTCTCCTACAATGAGCAGTTCTTC
CDR3 protein: CSASFGLVSYNEQFF

J gene: TRBJ2-7
V gene: TRBV7-9
clone size: few
D gene: TRBD2
CDR3 DNA: TGTGCCAGCACTCCCTTGAGAGGACTAGCCTACGAGCAGTACTTC
CDR3 protein: CASTPLRGLAYEQYF

J gene: TRBJ2-2
V gene: TRBV2
clone size: few
D gene: .
CDR3 DNA: TGTGCCAGCAGACCCTCCCGAGGGGGAGACACCGGGGAGCTGTTTTTT
CDR3 protein: CASRPSRGGDTGELFF

J gene: TRBJ1-4
V gene: TRBV4-1
clone size: .
D gene: .
CDR3 DNA: TGCGCCAGCAGCCAAGATGCGGCAAAACTGTTTTTT
CDR3 protein: CASSQDAAKLFF

J gene: TRBJ1-2
V gene: TRBV13
clone size: .
D gene: .
CDR3 DNA: TGTGCCAGCAGGAGCCACTCCGACTATGGCTACACCTTC
CDR3 protein: CASRSHSDYGYTF

J gene: TRBJ1-2
V gene: TRBV7-2
clone size: .
D gene: .
CDR3 DNA: TGTGCCAGCAGCTTTCCTCGAACAGGCCTCTATGGCTACACCTTC
CDR3 protein: CASSFPRTGLYGYTF

J gene: TRBJ1-5
V gene: TRBV6-1
clone size: .
D gene: .
CDR3 DNA: TGTGCCAGCAATGGGCAGGGGCGGCAGCCCCAGCATTTT
CDR3 protein: CASNGQGRQPQHF

J gene: TRBJ2-4
V gene: TRBV9
clone size: .
D gene: .
CDR3 DNA: TGTGCCAGCAGCGGTAACTTGGTAGGCATTCAGTACTTC
CDR3 protein: CASSGNLVGIQYF

J gene: TRBJ2-5
V gene: TRBV24-1
clone size: few
D gene: .
CDR3 DNA: TGTGCCACCATGGATTCAGTTGGTTGGACCCAGTACTTC
CDR3 protein: CATMDSVGWTQYF

J gene: TRBJ1-4
V gene: TRBV7-9
clone size: .
D gene: TRBD1
CDR3 DNA: TGTGCCAGCAGTTCCCAGACAGGGGGGTCCGAAAAACTGTTTTTT
CDR3 protein: CASSSQTGGSEKLFF

J gene: TRBJ2-5
V gene: TRBV4-1
clone size: .
D gene: .
CDR3 DNA: TGCGCCAGCAGGCCTCTAGCGTCCAATGAGCGGTACTTC
CDR3 protein: CASRPLASNERYF

J gene: TRBJ1-2
V gene: TRBV20-1
clone size: .
D gene: TRBD1
CDR3 DNA: TGCAGTGCTCAGGGGGCATTGGGCTACACCTTC
CDR3 protein: CSAQGALGYTF

J gene: TRBJ2-7
V gene: TRBV27
clone size: few
D gene: TRBD2
CDR3 DNA: TGTGCCAGCAGTTTATCGGCTAGCGGGAGCGAGCAGTACTTC
CDR3 protein: CASSLSASGSEQYF

J gene: TRBJ1-4
V gene: TRBV25-1
clone size: few
D gene: .
CDR3 DNA: TGTGCCAGCAGTGAAGGGCCTATCAAAACTAATGAAAAACTGTTTTTT
CDR3 protein: CASSEGPIKTNEKLFF

J gene: TRBJ2-7
V gene: TRBV2
clone size: many
D gene: .
CDR3 DNA: TGTGCCAGCATGCCTAAGCGCTACGAGCAGTACTTC
CDR3 protein: CASMPKRYEQYF

J gene: TRBJ2-1
V gene: TRBV10-3
clone size: .
D gene: TRBD1
CDR3 DNA: TGTGCCATCAGTAAAACCGGGACAGAAGTTGAAGAGACCCAGTTCTTC
CDR3 protein: CAISKTGTEVEETQFF